This T cell receptor (beta chain) was sequenced for a study of CD8+CD57+ T cells in acquired aplastic anemia. Turning to the study itself: Isolated CD4+ and CD8+ cells, once sorted, yielded DNA averaging roughly 3.4 ug. Whole-study findings and limits: Patients had twenty-nine CD8+ CDR3 sequences in common with controls (the shared set).

Patients chosen for sequencing had shown CD8+CD57+ cell expansion by flow cytometry. Patients, without exception, had severe acquired aplastic anemia. Genomic DNA acted as the template from which TCR beta VDJ combination and CDR3 sequence profiling were carried out. TCRdb called the reads again in MiXCR, with one record for every CDR3 protein. The sample records 150,000 to 200,000 distinct CDR3 sequences, approximately 48% being singletons. This clonotype appeared once. The antigen is not known. Trimming pared 8 bases from V and 4 bases from J, leaving 14 bases between. Per the germline V gene, CDR1 is SQVTM and CDR2 is ANQGSEA. This CDR3 region has 13 residues.

This chain uses TRBV29-1 with TRBJ2-2, with TRBD2 as a possible D gene (6 bases). The sequence was obtained from a human donor with aplastic anemia. Specimen: sorted CD4+, CD8+, or CD8+CD57+ T cells (not recorded which) from PBMCs. CDR3 in amino acids: CSLGGPPTGELFF. CDR3 nucleotide sequence: TGCAGCTTGGGGGGACCACCCACCGGGGAGCTGTTTTTT.